This entry concerns a single T cell receptor beta chain. PCR employed 60 Vbeta and 13 Jbeta primers. Using immunoSEQ multiplex PCR, the repertoire was profiled, and TCRdb retains in-frame clones only, with some absent. Among just over 150,000 clones listed, roughly 80% were seen once. This entry comes from a study of cytomegalovirus exposure and HLA in healthy donors. This CDR3 is built from 13 residues. The V gene lost 2 bases and the J gene lost 11 bases, with 16 bases spanning the gap. Germline loops: CDR1 LNHDA, CDR2 SQIVND (reference sequence). V is TRBV19 and J is TRBJ2-7, with D possibly TRBD1 on 5 matching bases. This receptor was taken from a female donor in good health and CMV-seronegative. Sequenced material: PBMCs. The CDR3 loop reads CASSISPGAVKYF. CDR3 sequence (DNA): TGTGCCAGTAGTATATCCCCTGGGGCAGTCAAGTACTTC.